This T cell receptor beta chain is drawn from a study of blood T cells in healthy people across ages. Then a second PCR, running roughly 7 to 11 cycles, was carried out with a sample-barcoded 5' primer and a J-beta primer mix. Every individual sample yielded 2.5 million or more paired-end reads (each containing CDR3). MiXCR, applied by TCRdb to the 5' RACE reads, yields one record per CDR3 protein. Here the sample spans approximately 760,000 distinct CDR3 sequences, 25% being singletons. Concerning this clonotype itself: Its antigen is undetermined.

V lost 1 base and J lost 5; bases outside the gene matches: 7. The CDR3 consists of 14 residues. Germline values: CDR1 SQVTM, CDR2 ANQGSEA. Findings and limits, study-wide: Older individuals had lower TCR beta diversity per million T cells (the decline was roughly linear).

The same specimen was also included in a second study, on T cells of mothers and their children.

Source material: blood. This sequence was found in a boy younger than 18 in good health. V gene TRBV29-1 combines with J gene TRBJ1-2; 7 bases match TRBD1. CDR3 sequence (DNA): TGCAGCGTTGAAGTAACAGGGGTAGGGTATGGCTACACCTTC. It yields the protein CSVEVTGVGYGYTF.